Below, 28 T cell receptor beta chains from the same sample are listed, as sequenced in a study of identical twins. TCRdb re-called the 5' RACE reads with MiXCR, one entry per CDR3 protein. This sample has 200,000 to 250,000 distinct CDR3 sequences, with around 8% found just once. These data were likewise used in another study, on yellow fever vaccine responses in identical twins.

Sequences were obtained from memory (CD45RO+) T cells sorted from blood. The source of these receptors is a woman aged 18-29 years in good health.

This clonotype was seen at least ten times. This rearrangement joins TRBV6-2 or TRBV6-3 to TRBJ2-1, with a possible D match to TRBD2 (6 bases). The CDR3 length is 15 residues. The ends were cut back, 6 bases at V and 9 bases at J, with 21 bases in the middle. The V gene's germline CDR1 is MNHEY and CDR2 SVGEGT. This CDR3 reads CASRDSKGSGGEQFF. For the CDR3, the DNA is TGTGCCAGCAGAGACAGTAAGGGTAGCGGAGGTGAGCAGTTCTTC.

This clonotype was observed at least ten times. The CDR3 coding sequence is TGCAGTGCTAGAGTGCTAGCGGGAGGCAGGGTCGGAGTCGGCGAGCAGTACTTC. Encoded protein: CSARVLAGGRVGVGEQYF. The chain combines TRBV20-1 with TRBJ2-7, with TRBD2 matching 11 bases. The CDR3 is made up of 18 amino acids. From germline, CDR1 is DFQATT and CDR2 SNEGSKA (reference sequence). Trimming at V came to 1 base and at J to 6 bases, leaving 17 bases not matched to a gene.

This chain links TRBV20-1 with TRBJ2-1, with D perhaps matching TRBD2 (6 bases). With 0 bases removed from V and 4 bases from J, the gap between germline ends came to 10 bases. The CDR3 loop spans 14 amino acids. The germline V gene has CDR1 DFQATT and CDR2 SNEGSKA (reference sequence). CDR3 in amino acids: CSAREGGRYNEQFF. The DNA of the CDR3 is TGCAGTGCTAGAGAAGGTGGGAGGTACAATGAGCAGTTCTTC.

This clonotype was found a few times. The V gene is TRBV19, the J gene TRBJ2-3; 7 bases are a match to TRBD1. Germline assignment: CDR1 LNHDA and CDR2 SQIVND (reference sequence). CDR3 length equals 14 residues. Trimming removed 6 bases from V and 3 bases from J; junction bases left unmatched: 6. The CDR3 DNA sequence: TGTGCCAGTAGCGCAGGGGGTTGGACAGATACGCAGTATTTT. As protein: CASSAGGWTDTQYF.

This chain connects TRBV7-2 to TRBJ2-5; D gene unclear. From germline, CDR1 is SGHTA and CDR2 FQGNSA. V was cut by 10 bases and J by 4 bases, with 10 bases left in between. The CDR3 has 11 residues. CDR3 loop: CATQNSETQYF. The CDR3 nucleotides are TGTGCCACCCAGAACTCAGAGACCCAGTACTTC.

This clonotype was picked up a small number of times. The chain is built from TRBV5-4 and TRBJ2-2; possibly TRBD1 for D (5 bases). Trimming cost V 0 bases and J 4 bases, with 10 bases left between them. CDR3 length: 15 residues. Germline V gene lookup returns CDR1 SGHNT and CDR2 YYREEE (reference sequence). The CDR3, as DNA: TGTGCCAGCAGCTTGGTAGGGGTTGGCACCGGGGAGCTGTTTTTT. It yields the protein CASSLVGVGTGELFF.

The chain couples TRBV5-1 to TRBJ2-1; either TRBD1 or TRBD2 may fit D (5 bases each). The CDR3 runs 14 residues. Looked up from germline, CDR1 is SGHRS and CDR2 is YFSETQ. The V end was cut by 0 bases, the J end by 4 bases, with 8 bases between. The CDR3 is CASSLGDQYNEQFF. DNA for the CDR3: TGCGCCAGCAGCTTGGGGGACCAGTACAATGAGCAGTTCTTC.

This clonotype came up a few times. V is TRBV7-6 and J is TRBJ1-4; no reliable D call. The CDR3 contains 16 residues. Per germline, CDR1 SGHVS and CDR2 FNYEAQ. Trimming took 1 base from V and 5 from J, leaving 14 bases between them. CDR3 protein: CASSLEGRGTNEKLFF. For the CDR3, the DNA is TGTGCCAGCAGCTTAGAGGGCCGGGGAACAAATGAAAAACTGTTTTTT. The full variable domain, in which reference TRBV7-6 and TRBJ1-4 provide the parts outside the CDR3, is GAGVSQSPRYKVTKRGQDVALRCDPISGHVSLYWYRQALGQGPEFLTYFNYEAQQDKSGLPNDRFSAERPEGSISTLTIQRTEQRDSAMYRCASSLEGRGTNEKLFFGSGTQLSVL.

This clonotype was counted only a few times. This chain joins TRBV15 and TRBJ2-2; 9 bases line up with TRBD1. Germline CDR1 is LNHNV and CDR2 is YYDKDF (reference sequence). V gave up 0 bases and J gave up 6 bases; unmatched junction bases: 14. The CDR3 loop spans 19 amino acids. DNA of the CDR3: TGTGCCACCAGCAGAGATAGTTCACAGGGGGCGAAGCGGGCCGGGGAGCTGTTTTTT. It specifies CATSRDSSQGAKRAGELFF.

Only a few counts were recorded for this clonotype. The chain has TRBV6-4 and TRBJ2-3, with 9 bases fitting TRBD2. In germline, CDR1 is MRHNA, CDR2 SNTAGT. V lost 2 bases to trimming and J lost 4 bases; unmatched junction nucleotides: 7. The length of the CDR3 is 16 residues. The CDR3 region has the DNA TGTGCCAGCAGTGACCTCGCGGGAGGGTCGTCAGATACGCAGTATTTT. This sequence encodes CASSDLAGGSSDTQYF.

This clonotype was counted ten times or more. This chain uses TRBV28 with TRBJ2-7, with D unclear. Trimming shortened V by 5 bases and J by 2 bases, and 10 bases separated the two germline ends. The CDR3 covers 13 residues. Germline CDR1 MDHEN, CDR2 SYDVKM. The CDR3 DNA sequence: TGTGCCAGCAGTCCGACCGTTACCTACGAGCAGTACTTC. This sequence encodes CASSPTVTYEQYF.

Concerning this clonotype: Just one base apart from a much larger clone, this may be a read error. J is TRBJ2-1 and V is TRBV20-1, with D hard to call. In germline, CDR1 is DFQATT, CDR2 SNEGSKA (reference sequence). The CDR3 totals 15 residues. Trimming removed 3 bases at V and 0 bases at J, with 12 bases between. CDR3 region: CSARIVRSSYNEQFF. In DNA, the CDR3 is TGCAGTGCTAGGATAGTCCGGAGCTCCTACAATGAGCAGTTCTTC.

A remark on this clonotype: A much larger clone lies one base from this, so it may be a read error. CDR3 DNA sequence: TGCTGTGCTAGAGTCACTAGCGGGGGCCCTAGGACCGGGGAGCTGTTTTTT. Encoded protein: CCARVTSGGPRTGELFF. V gene TRBV20-1 combines with J gene TRBJ2-2; 11 bases line up with TRBD2. The CDR3 is 17 amino acids. The V gene's germline CDR1 is DFQATT and CDR2 SNEGSKA (reference sequence).

The chain recombines TRBV25-1 with TRBJ2-5, with TRBD2 as a possible D gene (6 bases). This CDR3 spans 14 amino acids. The V gene lost 3 bases and the J gene lost 2 bases, with 10 bases spanning the gap. Per germline, CDR1 MGHDK and CDR2 SYGVNS. The CDR3 reads CASSDRLVQETQYF. The CDR3 DNA reads as TGTGCCAGCAGTGACCGACTAGTTCAAGAGACCCAGTACTTC.

Only a few counts were recorded for this clonotype. This sequence joins TRBV6-2 or TRBV6-3 and TRBJ2-7, with D unclear. V gave up 2 bases and J gave up 0 bases, with 17 bases separating them. Germline CDR1 and CDR2: MNHEY and SVGEGT. This CDR3 comprises 17 residues. Here the CDR3 DNA reads TGTGCCAGCAGTTACCCTTACAACTCCCCCGGCTCCTACGAGCAGTACTTC. This translates into CASSYPYNSPGSYEQYF.

Only a few counts were recorded for this clonotype. The chain links TRBV7-9 to TRBJ2-2, with 8 bases fitting TRBD2. V shed 5 bases and J 5 bases; nucleotides not matched to a gene: 10. The CDR3 extends over 16 amino acids. Germline V gene sequence: CDR1 SEHNR, CDR2 FQNEAQ (reference sequence). CDR3 protein: CASSPNRGGETGELFF. The CDR3, as DNA: TGTGCCAGCAGCCCCAATCGGGGGGGCGAGACCGGGGAGCTGTTTTTT.

This clonotype appeared many times. V usage is TRBV29-1 and J usage is TRBJ2-2; TRBD2 might be the D (5 bases). This CDR3 spans 14 amino acids. V lost 4 bases and J 0 bases, leaving 9 bases between the germline ends. The germline V gene encodes CDR1 SQVTM and CDR2 ANQGSEA. CDR3 loop: CSVVSGSNTGELFF. The CDR3 DNA is TGCAGCGTTGTGTCGGGGTCGAACACCGGGGAGCTGTTTTTT.

This clonotype occurred many times. The chain uses TRBV6-4 and TRBJ2-1, with D perhaps being TRBD1 or TRBD2 (5 bases each). CDR1 is MRHNA and CDR2 is SNTAGT in the germline V gene. V was pared by 3 bases and J by 10 bases, with 16 bases between. CDR3 length equals 14 residues. This chain's CDR3 is CASSDGTEKGEQFF. The CDR3 nucleotides are TGTGCCAGCAGTGATGGGACCGAGAAGGGGGAGCAGTTCTTC.

The chain links TRBV28 to TRBJ2-5; 12 positions match TRBD2. The CDR3 consists of 16 residues. After removal of 3 bases from V and 3 bases from J, the junction contained 5 bases not matched to a gene. Looked up from germline, CDR1 is MDHEN and CDR2 is SYDVKM. Here the CDR3 reads CASSLASGRAKETQYF. The CDR3 DNA sequence: TGTGCCAGCAGTTTGGCTAGCGGGAGGGCAAAAGAGACCCAGTACTTC.

The chain links TRBV3-1 to TRBJ1-2; D gene uncertain. CDR3 length: 14 residues. The V end lost 4 bases, the J end lost 2 bases, and 11 bases lay between the germline ends. Germline CDR1 reads LGHDT; CDR2 reads YNNKEL (reference sequence). CDR3 nucleotide sequence: TGTGCCAGCAGCCCCCAGACGGCCAACTATGGCTACACCTTC. This gives the protein CASSPQTANYGYTF.

The CDR3 spells CASSQGFRNYGYTF. The CDR3 nucleotides are TGTGCCAGCAGCCAAGGTTTTCGAAACTATGGCTACACCTTC. V usage is TRBV3-1 and J usage is TRBJ1-2, with D hard to call. CDR1 and CDR2 (germline): LGHDT, YNNKEL (reference sequence). Trimming took 1 base from V and 2 from J, leaving 8 bases between them. The CDR3 has 14 residues.

This clonotype was observed at least ten times. The chain carries TRBV10-3 and TRBJ2-2; 8 bases are shared with TRBD1. Germline V gives CDR1 ENHRY, CDR2 SYGVKD. CDR3 length equals 14 residues. After removal of 6 bases from V and 2 bases from J, the junction contained 2 bases not matched to a gene. CDR3 sequence: CAIRTGDNTGELFF. The CDR3 DNA reads TGTGCCATCAGGACAGGGGACAACACCGGGGAGCTGTTTTTT.

This clonotype was found many times. This chain joins TRBV6-1 and TRBJ2-1; the D gene is possibly TRBD2 (5 bases). The V end was cut by 6 bases, the J end by 5 bases, with 14 bases between. This CDR3 comprises 14 residues. From germline, CDR1 is MNHNS and CDR2 SASEGT. CDR3 sequence: CASSPRGVHNEQFF. CDR3 coding DNA: TGTGCCAGCAGCCCCCGGGGTGTCCACAATGAGCAGTTCTTC.

This sequence joins TRBV4-1 and TRBJ1-1, with D perhaps TRBD1 (5 bases). The CDR3 is 16 amino acids. Trimming took off 1 base at V and 8 bases at J, with 20 bases between the two ends. Germline CDR1 MGHRA, CDR2 YSYEKL. The CDR3 region is CASSQVQGGSRREAFF. The DNA for the CDR3 is TGCGCCAGCAGCCAAGTTCAGGGAGGGTCCCGTCGGGAAGCTTTCTTT.

This clonotype was seen ten or more times. This chain links TRBV5-1 with TRBJ2-2; D unresolved. This CDR3 has 16 amino acids. CDR1 and CDR2 (germline): SGHRS, YFSETQ. V shed 4 bases and J shed 2 bases, with 15 bases lying between them. The CDR3, as DNA: TGCGCCAGCAGCGTCAGTACTACCTCCAACACCGGGGAGCTGTTTTTT. Residues: CASSVSTTSNTGELFF.

This clonotype was seen only a few times. The chain links TRBV7-2 to TRBJ2-7; 9 nucleotides align to TRBD2. The V gene's germline CDR1 is SGHTA and CDR2 FQGNSA. CDR3 length: 16 amino acids. Germline trimming cut 5 bases from V and 5 bases from J; bases unmatched to any gene: 13. CDR3 protein: CASSTQFKAGGNEQYF. As DNA, the CDR3 is TGTGCCAGCAGCACCCAATTCAAAGCGGGAGGTAACGAGCAGTACTTC. Using reference TRBV7-2 and TRBJ2-7 for the parts outside the CDR3, the full variable domain is GAGVSQSPSNKVTEKGKDVELRCDPISGHTALYWYRQSLGQGLEFLIYFQGNSAPDKSGLPSDRFSAERTGGSVSTLTIQRTQQEDSAVYLCASSTQFKAGGNEQYFGPGTRLTVT.

Ten or more counts support this clonotype. The rearrangement joins TRBV28 to TRBJ1-2; D might be TRBD1 (6 bases). CDR3 size: 15 residues. With 5 bases removed from V and 8 bases from J, the gap between germline ends came to 21 bases. Germline assignment: CDR1 MDHEN and CDR2 SYDVKM. CDR3 coding DNA: TGTGCCAGCAGTGTGGACCCGGGCAGGGGTTTGGGCTACACCTTC. Translating it yields CASSVDPGRGLGYTF.

This clonotype showed up just a few times. The chain links TRBV7-2 to TRBJ2-3, with 7 positions matching TRBD1. V shed 8 bases and J 3 bases; nucleotides not matched to a gene: 8. Germline lookup yields CDR1 SGHTA and CDR2 FQGNSA. The CDR3 length is 14 residues. Here the CDR3 DNA reads TGTGCCAGCCGCCCGTCACAGGGGACAGATACGCAGTATTTT. Protein: CASRPSQGTDTQYF.